The TCR beta chain under discussion was sequenced for a study of OX40 agonist ivuxolimab in advanced cancers. The data were produced by immunoSEQ multiplex PCR, yet TCRdb's version contains in-frame clones alone and is incomplete. The table lists fewer than 130,000 clones, more than 70% of them singletons. Material: CD4+ or CD8+ T cells sorted from blood, obtained in a trial of the OX40 agonist ivuxolimab. This clonotype was obtained from an adult with an advanced solid tumor such as melanoma, head and neck, liver or kidney cancer.

DNA of the CDR3: TGTGCCAGCTCATTTTCCGGGACTTGGGGAGAGACCCAGTACTTC. Encoded protein: CASSFSGTWGETQYF. This sequence joins TRBV18 and TRBJ2-5, with D perhaps matching TRBD2 (6 bases). Germline lookup yields CDR1 KGHSH and CDR2 LQKENI. The CDR3 contains 15 residues. V was cut by 5 bases and J by 4 bases, with 17 bases left in between.